A selection of T cell receptor beta chains follows, all from one sample in a study of T cell repertoires in cytomegalovirus infection. What these receptors recognize is not known. TCRdb re-called the reads through MiXCR, storing one row per CDR3 protein. The sample has about 900,000 distinct CDR3 sequences; under 40% are singletons. The sample consisted of cultured CD8+ T cells from PBMCs, taken from culture after CMV antigen stimulation. The origin of the receptors is a human donor in good health (CMV status not recorded). Some clones in this sample may be carry-over from other donors' samples. Both conserved end residues are part of each CDR3. A D gene is named only where the DNA matches it firmly. Clone size, where shown, is once, few, many, or a class for clones that have expanded.

. . 15 TRBJ2-5 TRBV7-8 CASSLVGGSVETQYF TGTGCCAGCAGCTTAGTGGGTGGTTCGGTAGAGACCCAGTACTTC
once . 17 TRBJ1-2 TRBV27 CASSLSQGYAANYGYTF TGTGCCAGCAGTTTGTCCCAGGGCTACGCAGCTAACTATGGCTACACCTTC
. . 13 TRBJ1-2 TRBV12-3/TRBV12-4 CASSTGPIYGYTF TGTGCCAGCAGCACAGGTCCCATCTATGGCTACACCTTC
. . 14 TRBJ1-5 TRBV6-5 CASRFGGSNQPQHF TGTGCCAGCAGATTCGGGGGAAGCAATCAGCCCCAGCATTTT
. . 14 TRBJ1-5 TRBV29-1 CSYTLPGYNQPQHF TGCAGTTATACCTTGCCGGGGTACAATCAGCCCCAGCATTTT
few . 14 TRBJ2-7 TRBV7-2 CASTSSGGGYEQYF TGTGCCAGCACCTCGTCAGGGGGGGGCTACGAGCAGTACTTC
. TRBD1 10 TRBJ2-1 TRBV6-1 CALGWDRQFF TGTGCCCTGGGATGGGACAGGCAGTTCTTC
. . 16 TRBJ2-3 TRBV15 CATSRPRDGGTDTQYF TGTGCCACCAGCAGGCCCCGGGACGGAGGCACAGATACGCAGTATTTT
few . 13 TRBJ1-2 TRBV12-3/TRBV12-4 CASSSFLSVGYTF TGTGCCAGCAGTTCCTTCTTATCAGTTGGCTACACCTTC
many TRBD2 16 TRBJ2-3 TRBV7-6 CASSQGTSGGPDAQYF TGTGCCAGCAGCCAAGGGACTAGCGGGGGGCCGGATGCGCAGTATTTT
. . 14 TRBJ2-1 TRBV6-6 CASSYKGTYNEQFF TGTGCCAGCAGTTACAAGGGAACTTACAATGAGCAGTTCTTC
. TRBD1 13 TRBJ1-2 TRBV9 CASSVQGARGYTF TGTGCCAGCAGCGTTCAGGGGGCGCGTGGCTACACCTTC
. . 13 TRBJ2-7 TRBV15 CATSSPGRVEQYF TGTGCCACCAGCAGTCCAGGGCGGGTCGAGCAGTACTTC
. TRBD1 16 TRBJ2-3 TRBV7-9 CASFGVDRGITDTQYF TGTGCCAGCTTCGGAGTTGACAGGGGTATTACAGATACGCAGTATTTT
once TRBD2 16 TRBJ2-3 TRBV9 CASSVEWRGAQDTQYF TGTGCCAGCAGCGTAGAATGGCGGGGGGCTCAAGATACGCAGTATTTT
. . 11 TRBJ2-1 TRBV9 CASKTDGEQFF TGTGCCAGCAAGACAGACGGGGAGCAGTTCTTC
. . 13 TRBJ1-2 TRBV29-1 CSAEPGDTYGYTF TGCAGCGCCGAACCGGGGGATACCTATGGCTACACCTTC